The clone carrying this T cell receptor beta chain was detected only a few times. TCRdb keeps only in-frame clones here, not all; method: immunoSEQ multiplex PCR. The sample holds 90,000 to 150,000 clones, roughly nine tenths seen once. V shed 3 bases and J shed 15 bases, with 14 bases lying between them. CDR3 length: 13 amino acids. Germline values: CDR1 KGHDR, CDR2 SFDVKD. These data come from a study of control samples from healthy donors and cancer patients. The chain combines TRBV24-1 with TRBJ1-6; D perhaps matches TRBD1 (5 bases). The sample comprised blood. The sequence came from a woman in her late teens or twenties in good health. The CDR3, as DNA: TGTGCCACCAGTGATACGACAGAATCCGTCCTCCACTTT. This sequence encodes CATSDTTESVLHF.